One sample yielded the 17 T cell receptor beta chains listed below, sequenced in a study of post-analysis software for immune sequencing data. Findings of the study overall: In patients, about 5 TRBV segments were more frequent than in controls, with TRBV5-6, TRBV5-1 and TRBV20-1 among them.

Each TCR beta cDNA library carried unique molecular identifiers. In TCRdb, the PCR reads were re-called with MiXCR into one record per CDR3 protein. This sample carries 350,000 to 450,000 distinct CDR3 sequences, roughly 40% of them seen once, and the ten largest clones take approximately 7.7%. These TCRs' antigens remain unknown. Sequences were obtained from blood. The origin of the receptors is a girl aged 2 to 10 with multiple sclerosis.

The rearrangement links TRBV20-1 to TRBJ1-2; D is uncertain. The CDR3 contains 13 residues. V lost 0 bases and J lost 2, with 7 bases in between. Germline V gives CDR1 DFQATT, CDR2 SNEGSKA (reference sequence). The CDR3 region is CSAREHRNYGYTF. The CDR3 nucleotides read TGCAGTGCTAGAGAACACCGAAACTATGGCTACACCTTC.

This rearrangement joins TRBV5-1 to TRBJ2-7; 7 bases map to TRBD1. V was clipped by 0 bases and J by 2 bases; unmatched bases: 11. CDR3 length: 17 residues. Germline-derived CDR1 and CDR2 are SGHRS and YFSETQ. This CDR3 reads CASSLARRGQLTYEQYF. CDR3 nucleotides: TGCGCCAGCAGCTTGGCCCGCAGGGGACAGTTAACCTACGAGCAGTACTTC.

The chain couples TRBV14 to TRBJ2-3; the D gene is possibly TRBD1 (6 bases). The CDR3 covers 15 residues. The V gene's germline CDR1 is SGHDN and CDR2 FVKESK. V lost 3 bases, J lost 4 bases, and 14 bases lay in between. The DNA for the CDR3 is TGTGCCAGCAGCCACGTGGACAGTTTTTCAGATACGCAGTATTTT. It yields the protein CASSHVDSFSDTQYF.

The J gene is TRBJ2-1, the V gene TRBV5-8; TRBD2 aligns across 9 bases. The CDR3 length is 15 residues. J was trimmed by 5 bases and V by 2 bases; bases with no gene match: 5. Germline CDR1 SGHTS, CDR2 YDEGEE. In nucleotides, the CDR3 is TGTGCCAGCAGCTTCAGCCTAGCGGGGAACAATGAGCAGTTCTTC. Translated: CASSFSLAGNNEQFF.

This rearrangement joins TRBV5-6 to TRBJ2-5; 7 bases match TRBD1. V was pared by 0 bases and J by 13 bases, with 18 bases of the junction left unmatched. CDR3 size: 16 residues. Germline V gene lookup returns CDR1 SGHDT and CDR2 YYEEEE. Here the CDR3 reads CASSLAAQGISYERYF. For the CDR3, the DNA is TGTGCCAGCAGCTTGGCCGCACAGGGGATCTCCTACGAGCGGTACTTC.

The chain joins TRBV28 to TRBJ2-4, with D tentatively TRBD1 (6 bases). The CDR3 has 17 residues. Germline V gene sequence: CDR1 MDHEN, CDR2 SYDVKM. V lost 3 bases and J 3 bases, leaving 18 bases between the germline ends. This chain's CDR3 is CASSFDIYREGKNIQYF. The CDR3 nucleotides are TGTGCCAGCAGTTTTGACATATACAGGGAAGGCAAAAACATTCAGTACTTC.

This clonotype has a count of ten or more. The V call is TRBV28, the J call TRBJ1-1, with no clear D. The V gene's germline CDR1 is MDHEN and CDR2 SYDVKM. The CDR3 extends over 14 amino acids. Between the trimmed V and J ends, which lost 2 bases and 2 bases, there was a span of 9 bases. CDR3 in amino acids: CASSLGLTNTEAFF. The CDR3 DNA follows: TGTGCCAGCAGTTTAGGACTGACAAACACTGAAGCTTTCTTT.

For the CDR3, the DNA is TGCAGTGCTAGAGAGATGGGACAGCCGAACACTGAAGCTTTCTTT. It encodes CSAREMGQPNTEAFF. The chain couples TRBV20-1 to TRBJ1-1, with 7 nucleotides matching TRBD1. Germline loops: CDR1 DFQATT, CDR2 SNEGSKA (reference sequence). This CDR3 has 15 amino acids. Trimming took 0 bases from V and 1 from J; bases not matched to a gene: 5.

This clonotype was picked up one time. The V and J genes are TRBV12-3 or TRBV12-4 and TRBJ2-5, with D perhaps TRBD1 (6 bases). Trimming left V 5 bases short and J 4 bases short, with 11 bases between. The CDR3 spans 13 residues. The CDR3 nucleotides read TGTGCCAGCAGTGGGTGGGGGCGAGAGACCCAGTACTTC. Encoded protein: CASSGWGRETQYF.

V usage is TRBV27 and J usage is TRBJ1-4, with a weak D call TRBD1 (5 bases). This CDR3 contains 16 residues. V lost 8 bases, J lost 3 bases, and 19 bases lay in between. Germline-derived CDR1 and CDR2 are MNHEY and SMNVEV (reference sequence). Written as DNA, the CDR3 is TGTGCCAGCCGTGACCGGGGCCGGTGGGCTAATGAAAAACTGTTTTTT. Translation gives CASRDRGRWANEKLFF.

This chain links TRBV5-1 with TRBJ2-7, with TRBD2 matching 9 bases. The V segment lost 4 bases and the J segment 6 bases; nucleotides outside the gene matches: 14. CDR1 and CDR2 from the germline V gene are SGHRS and YFSETQ. The CDR3 has 16 amino acids. This CDR3 is CASSPRSSGTSSEQYF. Written as DNA, the CDR3 is TGCGCCAGCAGCCCCCGATCCTCCGGGACTAGCAGCGAGCAGTACTTC.

This clonotype has a handful of counts. V and J are TRBV2 and TRBJ2-3, with D possibly TRBD2 on 6 matching bases. The germline V and J ends were trimmed by 6 bases and 5 bases, with 9 bases remaining between them. Germline V lookup: CDR1 SNHLY, CDR2 FYNNEI. The CDR3 totals 12 residues. The CDR3, as DNA: TGTGCCAGCAGGGAGGGAGGAGATACGCAGTATTTT. It is translated as CASREGGDTQYF.

The rearrangement joins TRBV11-2 to TRBJ2-7; 7 nucleotides agree with TRBD2. Germline CDR1 SGHAT, CDR2 FQNNGV. The trim removed 5 bases at V and 6 bases at J, leaving 13 bases unmatched. The CDR3 spans 15 residues. CDR3 protein: CASSAEGLLVREQYF. For the CDR3, the DNA is TGTGCCAGCAGCGCGGAGGGACTACTGGTACGCGAGCAGTACTTC.

The J gene is TRBJ2-3, the V gene TRBV13; 8 bases are a match to TRBD2. The germline V gene has CDR1 PRHDT and CDR2 FYEKMQ (reference sequence). The ends lost 2 bases at V and 2 bases at J; junction bases unmatched: 9. This CDR3 has 17 amino acids. In DNA form, the CDR3 reads TGTGCCAGCAGCTTATCCGGGGGGGAGACTTACACAGATACGCAGTATTTT. Protein sequence: CASSLSGGETYTDTQYF.

The chain employs TRBV7-8 and TRBJ2-1; no definite D call. CDR1 is SGHVS, CDR2 FQNEAQ, per germline. Trimming cost V 1 base and J 8 bases, with 15 bases left between them. This CDR3 has 15 residues. CDR3 coding DNA: TGTGCCAGCAGCTTAGGCCTGGCCCAGTCCGATGAGCAGTTCTTC. Encoded protein: CASSLGLAQSDEQFF. The variable domain in full, with the rest retrieved from reference TRBV7-8 and TRBJ2-1, is GAGVSQSPRYKVAKRGQDVALRCDPISGHVSLFWYQQALGQGPEFLTYFQNEAQLDKSGLPSDRFFAERPEGSVSTLKIQRTQQEDSAVYLCASSLGLAQSDEQFFGPGTRLTVL.

The chain has TRBV14 and TRBJ2-4, with a weak D call TRBD1 (5 bases). TRBJ2-7 explains the end of the DNA better; the J call may be wrong. The CDR3 is 16 amino acids. Germline-derived CDR1 and CDR2 are SGHDN and FVKESK. The CDR3 DNA follows: TGTGCCAGCAGCCTATCCGACAGACATTTCTCCTACGAGCAGTACTTC. Protein sequence: CASSLSDRHFSYEQYF.

In its sample, this clonotype was seen a few times. This sequence joins TRBV6-5 and TRBJ1-6; no reliable D call. From germline, CDR1 is MNHEY and CDR2 SVGAGI. V was trimmed by 6 bases and J by 3 bases, leaving 12 bases between them. CDR3 size: 15 residues. CDR3 coding DNA: TGTGCCAGCAGCAATTCTAACATCTATAATTCACCCCTCCACTTT. Amino acids: CASSNSNIYNSPLHF.